This T cell receptor beta chain was identified in a study of blood T cells in healthy people across ages. The second PCR ran about 6 to 12 cycles with a sample-barcoded 5' primer and J-beta primers. TCRdb ran MiXCR on the 5' RACE reads and lists one entry per CDR3 protein. The data contain roughly 1.5 million distinct CDR3 sequences, roughly 43% of them singletons. Whenever a sample was processed, at least 6 million PBMCs were isolated. The V and J ends lost 3 bases and 1 base respectively, with 9 bases between them. Germline-derived CDR1 and CDR2 are LGHDT and YNNKEL (reference sequence). The CDR3 runs to 14 residues. With regard to this clonotype: Its cognate antigen is unknown.

Whole-study findings and limits: Older individuals had lower TCR beta diversity per million T cells (the decline was roughly linear).

The rearrangement joins TRBV3-1 to TRBJ2-5; D is unclear. The sequenced material came from blood. This sequence originates from a woman under 30 in good health. In nucleotides, the CDR3 is TGTGCCAGCAGCCACCGCACTCCCCAAGAGACCCAGTACTTC. It is translated as CASSHRTPQETQYF.